This TCR beta chain was profiled in a study of response to subunit inactivated influenza vaccine. Using its own MiXCR run on the RT-PCR reads, TCRdb lists one record per CDR3 protein. The sample has about 800,000 distinct CDR3 sequences, 21% seen once. This clonotype has just a few counts. Trimming took off 4 bases at V and 4 bases at J, with 11 bases between the two ends. The CDR3 is 12 residues long. Germline loops: CDR1 SQVTM, CDR2 ANQGSEA. The origin of this receptor is a man aged 50-59 years who received an inactivated influenza vaccine. The chain combines TRBV29-1 with TRBJ2-7; D is undetermined. This specimen was PBMCs from blood, taken 5 days after vaccination. CDR3 DNA: TGCAGCGTTGGGGGAAGCTTATACGAGCAGTACTTC. Translation: CSVGGSLYEQYF.